Listed below are T cell receptor beta chains from one sample, sequenced in a study of cytomegalovirus exposure and HLA in healthy donors. Measured with immunoSEQ multiplex PCR; TCRdb has only the in-frame clones, and not every one. The sample lists tens of thousands of clones, around 74% occurring once. Sequenced sample: PBMCs. These receptors were collected from a male donor in good health and CMV-seropositive. CDR3s include the opening cysteine and the closing phenylalanine or tryptophan. The order of the fields is J gene, V gene, CDR3 length, D gene, clone size, CDR3 DNA, CDR3 protein. A D gene is named only where the DNA matches it firmly. Clone size is shown for a subset of rows, as once, few, many or a class of expanded clone.

j_gene: TRBJ2-7; v_gene: TRBV10-3; len: 16; d_gene: TRBD1; abundance: -; CDR3nt: TGTGCCACATCAAGGGCTGGGACGGGACAGACCTACGAGCAGTACTTC; CDR3aa: CATSRAGTGQTYEQYF
j_gene: TRBJ2-2; v_gene: TRBV5-1; len: 18; d_gene: TRBD2; abundance: -; CDR3nt: TGCGCCAGCAGCTCTCGCTCCGGGAGGCCCCAAACCGCCGGGGAGCTGTTTTTT; CDR3aa: CASSSRSGRPQTAGELFF
j_gene: TRBJ2-3; v_gene: TRBV5-4; len: 16; d_gene: TRBD2; abundance: once; CDR3nt: TGTGCCAGCAGCTTGAAACTAGCGGGGGGCACAGATACGCAGTATTTT; CDR3aa: CASSLKLAGGTDTQYF
j_gene: TRBJ2-2; v_gene: TRBV11-2; len: 16; d_gene: -; abundance: -; CDR3nt: TGTGCCAGCAGCTTGATCCGGGGGGCTCGGACCGGGGAGCTGTTTTTT; CDR3aa: CASSLIRGARTGELFF
j_gene: TRBJ2-3; v_gene: TRBV29-1; len: 13; d_gene: TRBD2; abundance: once; CDR3nt: TGCAGCGCCGAGGATCGAGAGCGGGGGGGCTGGAATTTT; CDR3aa: CSAEDRERGGWNF
j_gene: TRBJ2-7; v_gene: TRBV25-1; len: 13; d_gene: -; abundance: -; CDR3nt: TGTGCCAGCAGTGAATCCGGGGGGCACGAGCAGTACTTC; CDR3aa: CASSESGGHEQYF
j_gene: TRBJ1-1; v_gene: TRBV19; len: 14; d_gene: -; abundance: -; CDR3nt: TGTGCCAGTAGTATTGGCCACAGCGGCACTGAAGCTTTCTTT; CDR3aa: CASSIGHSGTEAFF
j_gene: TRBJ2-7; v_gene: TRBV5-8; len: 14; d_gene: TRBD1; abundance: -; CDR3nt: TGTGCCAGCAGCGTAGGGACAGGAACCTACGAGCAGTACTTC; CDR3aa: CASSVGTGTYEQYF
j_gene: TRBJ1-5; v_gene: TRBV6-5; len: 13; d_gene: TRBD1; abundance: -; CDR3nt: TGTGCCAGCAGGCCGCGACAGGGCGCGCCCCAGCATTTT; CDR3aa: CASRPRQGAPQHF
j_gene: TRBJ2-3; v_gene: TRBV6-5; len: 12; d_gene: -; abundance: -; CDR3nt: TGTGCCAGCAGTACTCAGGGGTATACGCAGTATTTT; CDR3aa: CASSTQGYTQYF
j_gene: TRBJ1-2; v_gene: TRBV7-2; len: 15; d_gene: TRBD1; abundance: few; CDR3nt: TGTGCCAGCAGCAGAACAGGGGGTAATAACTATGGCTACACCTTC; CDR3aa: CASSRTGGNNYGYTF
j_gene: TRBJ2-7; v_gene: TRBV7-9; len: 15; d_gene: TRBD1; abundance: few; CDR3nt: TGTGCCAGCAGCGAGGGACAGGGATATCGAGACGAGCAGTACTTC; CDR3aa: CASSEGQGYRDEQYF
j_gene: TRBJ2-1; v_gene: TRBV27; len: 14; d_gene: TRBD2; abundance: few; CDR3nt: TGTGCCAGCAAGCTCGGGGGGGCCTACAATGAGCAGTTCTTC; CDR3aa: CASKLGGAYNEQFF
j_gene: TRBJ2-5; v_gene: TRBV18; len: 13; d_gene: -; abundance: -; CDR3nt: TGTGCCAGCTCGCGGGGTCTCGCGGAGACCCAGTACTTC; CDR3aa: CASSRGLAETQYF
j_gene: TRBJ1-5; v_gene: TRBV19; len: 14; d_gene: -; abundance: -; CDR3nt: TGTGCCAGTAGTACAAAAGAGTTCTATCAGCCCCAGCATTTT; CDR3aa: CASSTKEFYQPQHF
j_gene: TRBJ1-3; v_gene: TRBV9; len: 15; d_gene: TRBD1; abundance: -; CDR3nt: TGTGCCAGCATACCGGGACAGGGTAGGGTGTACACCATATATTTT; CDR3aa: CASIPGQGRVYTIYF
j_gene: TRBJ2-7; v_gene: TRBV4-2; len: 17; d_gene: -; abundance: -; CDR3nt: TGTGCCAGCAGCCAAGTGGGGGGGGGCGGGGAGTCCTACGAGCAGTACTTC; CDR3aa: CASSQVGGGGESYEQYF
j_gene: TRBJ1-2; v_gene: TRBV7-9; len: 14; d_gene: -; abundance: -; CDR3nt: TGTGCCAGCAGCTATGGCCCCTCGGGAGATGGCTACACCTTC; CDR3aa: CASSYGPSGDGYTF
j_gene: TRBJ2-3; v_gene: TRBV7-6; len: 17; d_gene: TRBD2; abundance: -; CDR3nt: TGTGCCAGCAGCTTAGGTAGCGGGGGGGCATATGGCGATACGCAGTATTTT; CDR3aa: CASSLGSGGAYGDTQYF
j_gene: TRBJ1-3; v_gene: TRBV9; len: 15; d_gene: -; abundance: -; CDR3nt: TGTGCCAGCAGCGTCGGAGGGCTCTCTGGAAACACCATATATTTT; CDR3aa: CASSVGGLSGNTIYF
j_gene: TRBJ1-1; v_gene: TRBV28; len: 16; d_gene: TRBD1; abundance: -; CDR3nt: TGTGCCAGCAGTTACACGACAGGGCTGGGGAACACTGAAGCTTTCTTT; CDR3aa: CASSYTTGLGNTEAFF
j_gene: TRBJ1-6; v_gene: TRBV7-3; len: 18; d_gene: -; abundance: -; CDR3nt: TGTGCCAGCAGCCACCTCCAGGGCAGGGACTCTTATAATTCACCCCTCCACTTT; CDR3aa: CASSHLQGRDSYNSPLHF
j_gene: TRBJ2-3; v_gene: TRBV7-2; len: 14; d_gene: -; abundance: -; CDR3nt: TGTGCCAGCAGCCAAACTCCCCCGTCAGATACGCAGTATTTT; CDR3aa: CASSQTPPSDTQYF
j_gene: TRBJ1-2; v_gene: TRBV7-6; len: 15; d_gene: TRBD1; abundance: -; CDR3nt: TGTGCCAGCAGCTTAAAGACAGGGGGCAACTATGGCTACACCTTC; CDR3aa: CASSLKTGGNYGYTF
j_gene: TRBJ1-2; v_gene: TRBV10-2; len: 15; d_gene: TRBD1; abundance: -; CDR3nt: TGCGCCAGCAGTCCCGGGACAGGGGCTATCTATGGCTACACCTTC; CDR3aa: CASSPGTGAIYGYTF
j_gene: TRBJ2-2; v_gene: TRBV7-3; len: 19; d_gene: TRBD2; abundance: -; CDR3nt: TGTGCCAGCAGCACCACGGGACTAGCGGGGGGGCTTTTACCCGGGGAGCTGTTTTTT; CDR3aa: CASSTTGLAGGLLPGELFF
j_gene: TRBJ2-2; v_gene: TRBV5-4; len: 15; d_gene: TRBD2; abundance: -; CDR3nt: TGTGCCAGCAGCTTGGTGGCGGGGGACACCGGGGAGCTGTTTTTT; CDR3aa: CASSLVAGDTGELFF
j_gene: TRBJ2-7; v_gene: TRBV5-1; len: 14; d_gene: -; abundance: -; CDR3nt: TGCGCCAGCAGCACGACAGACTGGGCTGTCGAGCAGTACTTC; CDR3aa: CASSTTDWAVEQYF
j_gene: TRBJ2-3; v_gene: TRBV7-9; len: 11; d_gene: -; abundance: -; CDR3nt: TGTGCCAGCAGCTTTGAGGATACGCAGTATTTT; CDR3aa: CASSFEDTQYF
j_gene: TRBJ1-2; v_gene: TRBV7-2; len: 16; d_gene: -; abundance: -; CDR3nt: TGTGCCAGCAGCTTAGCGAGTGGTCAGGGCGACTATGGCTACACCTTC; CDR3aa: CASSLASGQGDYGYTF
j_gene: TRBJ2-2; v_gene: TRBV4-2; len: 17; d_gene: TRBD2; abundance: -; CDR3nt: TGTGCCAGCAGCCAAGGACTAGCGGGGGGGCCGACGGGGGAGCTGTTTTTT; CDR3aa: CASSQGLAGGPTGELFF
j_gene: TRBJ2-3; v_gene: TRBV19; len: 17; d_gene: TRBD1; abundance: -; CDR3nt: TGTGCCAGTAGTACCCTACGCGGGACAGGGGGTACAGATACGCAGTATTTT; CDR3aa: CASSTLRGTGGTDTQYF
j_gene: TRBJ2-7; v_gene: TRBV7-9; len: 17; d_gene: TRBD2; abundance: few; CDR3nt: TGTGCCAGCAGCCTGTGGACTAGCGGGGGGCGTTCCTACGAGCAGTACTTC; CDR3aa: CASSLWTSGGRSYEQYF
j_gene: TRBJ1-2; v_gene: TRBV6-1; len: 11; d_gene: TRBD1; abundance: -; CDR3nt: TGTGCCACCGAGGGGGCAGGGGGCTACACCTTC; CDR3aa: CATEGAGGYTF
j_gene: TRBJ2-3; v_gene: TRBV29-1; len: 16; d_gene: TRBD1; abundance: once; CDR3nt: TGCAGCGTTGAGGGGACAGACAGGGGCGGCACAGATACGCAGTATTTT; CDR3aa: CSVEGTDRGGTDTQYF
j_gene: TRBJ1-2; v_gene: TRBV6-6; len: 12; d_gene: -; abundance: -; CDR3nt: TGTGCCAGTTCCCGACAGGAAGGAGGCTACACCTTC; CDR3aa: CASSRQEGGYTF
j_gene: TRBJ2-1; v_gene: TRBV5-1; len: 14; d_gene: TRBD1; abundance: -; CDR3nt: TGCGCCAGCAGCCCCGGGACAGGGGAAGATGAGCAGTTCTTC; CDR3aa: CASSPGTGEDEQFF
j_gene: TRBJ1-1; v_gene: TRBV7-2; len: 13; d_gene: -; abundance: few; CDR3nt: TGTGCCAGCAGCTTAGCGCAGGGGACTGAAGCTTTCTTT; CDR3aa: CASSLAQGTEAFF
j_gene: TRBJ2-1; v_gene: TRBV13; len: 15; d_gene: TRBD2; abundance: -; CDR3nt: TGTGCCAGCAGCTTAGCGGGACTAGCGGGGAGGGGGCAGTTCTTC; CDR3aa: CASSLAGLAGRGQFF
j_gene: TRBJ1-4; v_gene: TRBV4-2; len: 15; d_gene: -; abundance: -; CDR3nt: TGTGCCAGCAGCCAAGTGTCGGGTAATAATGAAAAACTGTTTTTT; CDR3aa: CASSQVSGNNEKLFF
j_gene: TRBJ2-1; v_gene: TRBV27; len: 16; d_gene: -; abundance: -; CDR3nt: TGTGCCAGCAGTTTAGGGCAGGCACGCTCCTACAATGAGCAGTTCTTC; CDR3aa: CASSLGQARSYNEQFF
j_gene: TRBJ1-2; v_gene: TRBV5-1; len: 15; d_gene: TRBD1; abundance: -; CDR3nt: TGCGCCAGCAGCTTACTCCTGGGACAGGGCCATGGCTACACCTTC; CDR3aa: CASSLLLGQGHGYTF
j_gene: TRBJ2-2; v_gene: TRBV11-3; len: 15; d_gene: TRBD1; abundance: -; CDR3nt: TGTGCCAGCAGCTTGGGGACAGCTAACACCGGGGAGCTGTTTTTT; CDR3aa: CASSLGTANTGELFF
j_gene: TRBJ1-2; v_gene: TRBV19; len: 14; d_gene: TRBD1; abundance: once; CDR3nt: TGTGCCAGTAGGAAGGACAGGTCTAACTATGGCTACACCTTC; CDR3aa: CASRKDRSNYGYTF
j_gene: TRBJ2-7; v_gene: TRBV11-3; len: 15; d_gene: TRBD1; abundance: -; CDR3nt: TGTGCCAGCAGCTTAGCGGGACAGTCGGGCTACGAGCAGTACTTC; CDR3aa: CASSLAGQSGYEQYF
j_gene: TRBJ1-1; v_gene: TRBV7-2; len: 14; d_gene: TRBD1; abundance: -; CDR3nt: TGTGCCAGCAGCCCGACGACAGGGCGCACTGAAGCTTTCTTT; CDR3aa: CASSPTTGRTEAFF
j_gene: TRBJ2-1; v_gene: TRBV18; len: 16; d_gene: -; abundance: -; CDR3nt: TGTGCCAGCTCACCACCTGTCTCCGGGGGGCCATTGGAGCAGTTCTTC; CDR3aa: CASSPPVSGGPLEQFF
j_gene: TRBJ1-2; v_gene: TRBV5-6; len: 14; d_gene: TRBD1; abundance: once; CDR3nt: TGTGCCAGCAGTAGGGGACAGGCGAACTATGGCTACACCTTC; CDR3aa: CASSRGQANYGYTF
j_gene: TRBJ1-3; v_gene: TRBV7-9; len: 17; d_gene: TRBD1; abundance: -; CDR3nt: TGTGCCAGCAGCTTATTCGACAGGGCGAGCTCTGGAAACACCATATATTTT; CDR3aa: CASSLFDRASSGNTIYF
j_gene: TRBJ1-1; v_gene: TRBV2; len: 13; d_gene: -; abundance: -; CDR3nt: TGTGCCAGCATCCGGGAGGTGAACACTGAAGCTTTCTTT; CDR3aa: CASIREVNTEAFF
j_gene: TRBJ2-1; v_gene: TRBV7-3; len: 18; d_gene: TRBD1; abundance: -; CDR3nt: TGTGCCAGCAGCCCCACCTCTCGGGGACAGGGGCCGTACAATGAGCAGTTCTTC; CDR3aa: CASSPTSRGQGPYNEQFF
j_gene: TRBJ1-5; v_gene: TRBV5-4; len: 17; d_gene: TRBD1; abundance: -; CDR3nt: TGTGCCAGCAGCAAATATACAGGGGCGGGCAGCAATCAGCCCCAGCATTTT; CDR3aa: CASSKYTGAGSNQPQHF
j_gene: TRBJ1-5; v_gene: TRBV5-4; len: 15; d_gene: -; abundance: once; CDR3nt: TGTGCCAGCAGCTTGATGGGAAGGGGTAATGAGCCCCAGCATTTT; CDR3aa: CASSLMGRGNEPQHF
j_gene: TRBJ2-7; v_gene: TRBV7-3; len: 12; d_gene: -; abundance: -; CDR3nt: TGTGCCAGCAGCTCGGGAACCTACGAGCAGTACTTC; CDR3aa: CASSSGTYEQYF
j_gene: TRBJ2-7; v_gene: TRBV7-2; len: 12; d_gene: -; abundance: few; CDR3nt: TGTGCCAGCAGCTTATTAGCCATCGAGCAGTACTTC; CDR3aa: CASSLLAIEQYF
j_gene: TRBJ1-2; v_gene: TRBV5-6; len: 12; d_gene: -; abundance: -; CDR3nt: TGTGCCAGCAGCTCCGGTTCATATGGCTACACCTTC; CDR3aa: CASSSGSYGYTF
j_gene: TRBJ2-3; v_gene: TRBV7-3; len: 15; d_gene: -; abundance: -; CDR3nt: TGTGCCAGCAGCCCGGACAGCGGCGGCACAGATACGCAGTATTTT; CDR3aa: CASSPDSGGTDTQYF
j_gene: TRBJ2-3; v_gene: TRBV7-8; len: 16; d_gene: TRBD2; abundance: -; CDR3nt: TGTGCCAGCAGCATAGAAGCGACTAGCGGACTGGATACGCAGTATTTT; CDR3aa: CASSIEATSGLDTQYF